This is a list of T cell receptor beta chains from one sample in a study of shared clonotypes between healthy human individuals. Repertoires were generated with immunoSEQ multiplex PCR, while TCRdb's copy carries only in-frame clones and drops some. The data show approximately 2,000,000 clones, approximately 92% seen once. The specimen sequenced was naive CD8+ T cells from PBMCs. All receptors derive from a man aged 18 to 29 in good health. Some clones in this sample may be carry-over from other donors' samples. CDR3s include the opening cysteine and the closing phenylalanine or tryptophan. A D gene is named only where the DNA matches it firmly. Clone size is shown for a subset of rows, as once, few, many or a class of expanded clone.

abundance: NA
d_gene: TRBD1
j_gene: TRBJ1-1
v_gene: TRBV6-5
CDR3nt: TGTGCCAGTAAACCGGGACAGGGGGCGACTGAAGCTTTCTTT
CDR3aa: CASKPGQGATEAFF

abundance: NA
d_gene: NA
j_gene: TRBJ2-3
v_gene: TRBV19
CDR3nt: TGTGCCAGCAGGGGGGACTACCATGGCACAGATACGCAGTATTTT
CDR3aa: CASRGDYHGTDTQYF

abundance: once
d_gene: TRBD1
j_gene: TRBJ2-2
v_gene: TRBV2
CDR3nt: TGTGCCAGCAGTGGCCGGGACAGGGGAAGGACCGGGGAGCTGTTTTTT
CDR3aa: CASSGRDRGRTGELFF

abundance: NA
d_gene: NA
j_gene: TRBJ1-2
v_gene: TRBV11-2
CDR3nt: TGTGCCAGCAGATTAGCCGGGGGCCATGGCTACACCTTC
CDR3aa: CASRLAGGHGYTF

abundance: NA
d_gene: TRBD1
j_gene: TRBJ1-5
v_gene: TRBV27
CDR3nt: TGTGCCAGCAGTTTACGGACAGGGTTTGGTCAGCCCCAGCATTTT
CDR3aa: CASSLRTGFGQPQHF

abundance: NA
d_gene: NA
j_gene: TRBJ1-2
v_gene: TRBV4-2
CDR3nt: TGTGCCAGCAGCCATCCCGGGACGGCGGATGGCTACACCTTC
CDR3aa: CASSHPGTADGYTF

abundance: once
d_gene: NA
j_gene: TRBJ2-7
v_gene: TRBV4-1
CDR3nt: TGCGCCAGCAGCCAAGGGGAGGACAGCTCCTACGAGCAGTACTTC
CDR3aa: CASSQGEDSSYEQYF

abundance: once
d_gene: TRBD1
j_gene: TRBJ1-2
v_gene: TRBV5-1
CDR3nt: TGCGCCAGCAGTCGGGACAGGGGCCCTGAAGTACTCATTAACTATGGCTACACCTTC
CDR3aa: CASSRDRGPEVLINYGYTF

abundance: NA
d_gene: NA
j_gene: TRBJ2-7
v_gene: TRBV13
CDR3nt: TGTGCCAGCAGCTTAGAGGAGAAATCCTACGAGCAGTACTTC
CDR3aa: CASSLEEKSYEQYF

abundance: NA
d_gene: NA
j_gene: TRBJ2-2
v_gene: TRBV28
CDR3nt: TGTGCCAGCAGTTTCTCGGGGCAGTTGATCACCGGGGAGCTGTTTTTT
CDR3aa: CASSFSGQLITGELFF

abundance: NA
d_gene: NA
j_gene: TRBJ2-1
v_gene: TRBV6-1
CDR3nt: TGTGCCAGCAGTGAAGCGCTGGGCCGCCACAATGAGCAGTTCTTC
CDR3aa: CASSEALGRHNEQFF

abundance: NA
d_gene: NA
j_gene: TRBJ1-3
v_gene: TRBV15
CDR3nt: TGTGCCACCAGCAGAGACAAAAGTACTAACTCTGGAAACACCATATATTTT
CDR3aa: CATSRDKSTNSGNTIYF

abundance: NA
d_gene: NA
j_gene: TRBJ2-2
v_gene: TRBV4-2
CDR3nt: TGTGCCAGCAGCCAAGGAACAGGGATCAACACCGGGGAGCTGTTTTTT
CDR3aa: CASSQGTGINTGELFF

abundance: NA
d_gene: TRBD2
j_gene: TRBJ2-7
v_gene: TRBV27
CDR3nt: TGTGCCAGCAGTCCCGGACTAGCGGGGACGTTCTACGAGCAGTACTTC
CDR3aa: CASSPGLAGTFYEQYF

abundance: NA
d_gene: NA
j_gene: TRBJ1-5
v_gene: TRBV19
CDR3nt: TGTGCCAGTAGGGAGAGATTGGGTGGCAATCAGCCCCAGCATTTT
CDR3aa: CASRERLGGNQPQHF

abundance: NA
d_gene: NA
j_gene: TRBJ1-5
v_gene: TRBV5-1
CDR3nt: TGCGCCAGCAGCTATGGGGACAATCAGCCCCAGCATTTT
CDR3aa: CASSYGDNQPQHF

abundance: NA
d_gene: NA
j_gene: TRBJ2-6
v_gene: TRBV9
CDR3nt: TGTGCCAGCAGCCCCAGCTCTGGGGCCAACGTCCTGACTTTC
CDR3aa: CASSPSSGANVLTF

abundance: NA
d_gene: TRBD1
j_gene: TRBJ2-1
v_gene: TRBV28
CDR3nt: TGTGCCAGCAGTTTAAAACAGGGGGCGGACAATGAGCAGTTCTTC
CDR3aa: CASSLKQGADNEQFF

abundance: NA
d_gene: NA
j_gene: TRBJ1-1
v_gene: TRBV27
CDR3nt: TGTGCCAGCAGTCTACTATCACCGAACACTGAAGCTTTCTTT
CDR3aa: CASSLLSPNTEAFF

abundance: NA
d_gene: NA
j_gene: TRBJ2-3
v_gene: TRBV27
CDR3nt: TGTGCCAGCAGTTTAATCGCCGATACAGATACGCAGTATTTT
CDR3aa: CASSLIADTDTQYF

abundance: NA
d_gene: TRBD1
j_gene: TRBJ2-7
v_gene: TRBV7-9
CDR3nt: TGTGCCTTAATTCGCTTCGGGAAGGGGGCGACCTACGAGCAGTACTTC
CDR3aa: CALIRFGKGATYEQYF

abundance: few
d_gene: NA
j_gene: TRBJ1-1
v_gene: TRBV30
CDR3nt: TGTGCCTGGAGTGTTGACAGAAAAGCTTTCTTT
CDR3aa: CAWSVDRKAFF

abundance: NA
d_gene: NA
j_gene: TRBJ1-4
v_gene: TRBV6-1
CDR3nt: TGTGCCAGCAGTGGCTGGGAGGAAAAACTGTTTTTT
CDR3aa: CASSGWEEKLFF

abundance: NA
d_gene: NA
j_gene: TRBJ1-1
v_gene: TRBV7-9
CDR3nt: TGTGCCAGCAGTTACGGGATGGGAGCTTTCTTT
CDR3aa: CASSYGMGAFF

abundance: NA
d_gene: NA
j_gene: TRBJ2-5
v_gene: TRBV28
CDR3nt: TGTGCCAGCAGTTTAGTGGACAGTCAAGAGACCCAGTACTTC
CDR3aa: CASSLVDSQETQYF

abundance: NA
d_gene: NA
j_gene: TRBJ2-7
v_gene: TRBV27
CDR3nt: TGTGCCAGCAGGGAGACAAGATCCTACGAGCAGTACTTC
CDR3aa: CASRETRSYEQYF

abundance: NA
d_gene: TRBD2
j_gene: TRBJ2-2
v_gene: TRBV5-4
CDR3nt: TGTGCCAGCAGCAGTAGCGGGACAAACACCGGGGAGCTGTTTTTT
CDR3aa: CASSSSGTNTGELFF

abundance: NA
d_gene: NA
j_gene: TRBJ1-1
v_gene: TRBV5-3
CDR3nt: TGTGCCAGAAGCTCCAGACCCGATATCACTGAAGCTTTCTTT
CDR3aa: CARSSRPDITEAFF

abundance: NA
d_gene: NA
j_gene: TRBJ2-5
v_gene: TRBV5-5
CDR3nt: TGTGCCAGCAGCTTGGATCCCTCCACAGGTGCCATCCGAGAGACCCAGTACTTC
CDR3aa: CASSLDPSTGAIRETQYF

abundance: NA
d_gene: NA
j_gene: TRBJ2-7
v_gene: TRBV9
CDR3nt: TGTGCCAGCAGCGTAGGGCTAAACTACGAGCAGTACTTC
CDR3aa: CASSVGLNYEQYF

abundance: NA
d_gene: NA
j_gene: TRBJ2-5
v_gene: TRBV6-6
CDR3nt: TGTGCCAGCATGGGGGGAGGAGAGACCCAGTACTTC
CDR3aa: CASMGGGETQYF